This TCR beta chain was captured in a study of cytomegalovirus exposure and HLA in healthy donors. Study-level information: T cells numbering around 190 million yielded 90 million to 140 million unique TCR beta sequences in an earlier analysis. Study-wide findings and caveats: The study labeled 150 to 200 TCR beta chains cytomegalovirus-associated. TRBV6-2, TRBV6-3 and other indistinguishable V segments were excluded.

Details on this clone: What it binds is not known.

Vbeta (60) and Jbeta (13) primers were used in the PCR. The data were produced by immunoSEQ multiplex PCR, yet TCRdb's version contains in-frame clones alone and is incomplete. Here the sample spans roughly 150,000 clones, around 80% being singletons. Those who donated were healthy bone marrow donors. The germline V gene encodes CDR1 SGHTA and CDR2 FQGNSA. The CDR3 sequence is 14 residues long. J lost 8 bases, V lost 4 bases, and 7 bases had no gene match. The chain combines TRBV7-2 with TRBJ1-4; 7 nucleotides match TRBD1. This TCR came from a boy aged 2 to 9 in good health and CMV-seronegative. The specimen sequenced was PBMCs. CDR3 nucleotides: TGTGCCAGCAGCTCGCCGACAGGGAGGGAAAAACTGTTTTTT. It codes for CASSSPTGREKLFF.